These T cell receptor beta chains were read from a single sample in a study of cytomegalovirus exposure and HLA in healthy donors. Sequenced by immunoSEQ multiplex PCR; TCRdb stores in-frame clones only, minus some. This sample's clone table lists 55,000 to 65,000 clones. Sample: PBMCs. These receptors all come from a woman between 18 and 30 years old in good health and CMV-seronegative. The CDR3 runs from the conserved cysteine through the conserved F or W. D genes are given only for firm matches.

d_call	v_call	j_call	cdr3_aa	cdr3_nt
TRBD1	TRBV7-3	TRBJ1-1	CASSLHGTGGGTEAFF	TGTGCCAGCAGCTTACACGGGACAGGGGGCGGGACTGAAGCTTTCTTT
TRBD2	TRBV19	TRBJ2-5	CASSPGLARQETQYF	TGTGCCAGTAGTCCGGGACTAGCGCGCCAAGAGACCCAGTACTTC
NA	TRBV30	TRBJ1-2	CAWTANYGYTF	TGTGCCTGGACAGCTAACTATGGCTACACCTTC
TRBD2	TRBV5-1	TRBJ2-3	CASSSTLAGGADTQYF	TGCGCCAGCAGCTCAACACTAGCGGGAGGGGCGGATACGCAGTATTTT
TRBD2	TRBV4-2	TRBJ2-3	CASSRAGLSGSTDTQYF	TGTGCCAGCAGCCGTGCCGGCCTTAGCGGGAGTACAGATACGCAGTATTTT
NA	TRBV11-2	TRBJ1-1	CASSKRANTEAFF	TGTGCCAGCAGCAAGCGGGCGAACACTGAAGCTTTCTTT
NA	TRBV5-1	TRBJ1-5	CASSFEANQPQHF	TGCGCCAGCAGCTTCGAGGCCAATCAGCCCCAGCATTTT
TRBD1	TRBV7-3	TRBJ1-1	CASSLSGQGEAFF	TGTGCCAGCAGCTTATCCGGACAGGGTGAAGCTTTCTTT
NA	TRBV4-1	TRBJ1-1	CASSQEVGGTPEAFF	TGCGCCAGCAGCCAAGAGGTCGGGGGTACGCCAGAAGCTTTCTTT
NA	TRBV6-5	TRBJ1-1	CASRQGTEAFF	TGTGCCAGCAGGCAGGGAACTGAAGCTTTCTTT
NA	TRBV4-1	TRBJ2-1	CASSQGFARDHNEQFF	TGCGCCAGCAGCCAAGGGTTTGCGCGGGACCACAATGAGCAGTTCTTC
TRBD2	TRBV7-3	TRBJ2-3	CASSLLAGGFGDTQYF	TGTGCCAGCAGCTTATTAGCGGGAGGGTTCGGAGATACGCAGTATTTT
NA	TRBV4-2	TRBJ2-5	CASSQDPLAQETQYF	TGTGCCAGCAGCCAAGATCCCTTAGCCCAAGAGACCCAGTACTTC
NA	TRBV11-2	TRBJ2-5	CASSLLTWEETQYF	TGTGCCAGCAGCCTCCTAACATGGGAGGAGACCCAGTACTTC
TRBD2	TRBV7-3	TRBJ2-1	CASSSLWTSLDEQFF	TGTGCCAGCAGCTCCCTCTGGACTAGCTTGGATGAGCAGTTCTTC
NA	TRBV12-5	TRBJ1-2	CASGRQSHYGYTF	TGTGCTAGTGGCCGACAGTCGCACTATGGCTACACCTTC
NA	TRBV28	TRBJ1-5	CASSFGPRRGQTGHF	TGTGCCAGCAGTTTTGGGCCCCGGAGGGGCCAGACGGGTCATTTT
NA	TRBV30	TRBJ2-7	CAWGGGLSTYEQYF	TGTGCCTGGGGCGGGGGCCTCAGTACCTACGAGCAGTACTTC
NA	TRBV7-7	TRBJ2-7	CASSTGGFNEQYF	TGTGCTAGCAGCACTGGGGGGTTCAACGAGCAGTACTTC
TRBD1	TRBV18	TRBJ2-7	CASSPLGQGTYEQYF	TGTGCCAGCTCACCCCTAGGACAGGGGACCTACGAGCAGTACTTC
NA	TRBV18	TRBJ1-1	CASSPSIRGQNFRMNTEAFF	TGTGCCAGCTCACCCTCGATACGGGGTCAGAATTTTAGGATGAACACTGAAGCTTTCTTT
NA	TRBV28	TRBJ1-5	CASSPVASNQPQHF	TGTGCCAGCAGTCCAGTAGCTAGCAATCAGCCCCAGCATTTT
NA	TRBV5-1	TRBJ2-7	CASSLAGGAVAYEQYF	TGCGCCAGCAGCTTGGCTGGAGGGGCAGTAGCCTACGAGCAGTACTTC
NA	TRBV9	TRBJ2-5	CASSDGHDQETQYF	TGTGCCAGCAGCGATGGACACGACCAAGAGACCCAGTACTTC
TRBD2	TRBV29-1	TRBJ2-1	CSVPRGATPNEQFF	TGCAGCGTGCCGCGGGGGGCTACTCCCAATGAGCAGTTCTTC
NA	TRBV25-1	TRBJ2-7	CASSSTGLTYEQYF	TGTGCCAGCAGTAGTACAGGCTTAACTTACGAGCAGTACTTC
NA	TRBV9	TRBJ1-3	CASSARGQSPSGNTIYF	TGTGCCAGCAGCGCAAGAGGACAATCCCCCTCTGGAAACACCATATATTTT
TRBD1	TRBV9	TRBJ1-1	CASSVGQGAMMTEAFF	TGTGCCAGCAGCGTAGGACAGGGGGCTATGATGACTGAAGCTTTCTTT
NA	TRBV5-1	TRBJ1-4	CASSQVGQGPEKLFF	TGCGCCAGCAGCCAGGTCGGCCAGGGGCCTGAAAAACTGTTTTTT
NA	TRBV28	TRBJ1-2	CASSFWTPNPADYGYTF	TGTGCCAGCAGTTTTTGGACTCCTAATCCGGCTGACTATGGCTACACCTTC